The 12 T cell receptor beta chains presented below share a single source sample, sequenced in a study of cytomegalovirus exposure and HLA in healthy donors. The PCR had 60 Vbeta and 13 Jbeta primers. The data were produced by immunoSEQ multiplex PCR, yet TCRdb's version contains in-frame clones alone and is incomplete. This sample has around 120,000 clones, with approximately 78% found just once. The sequenced sample consisted of PBMCs. These receptors all come from a young woman in good health and CMV-seropositive.

J is TRBJ2-5 and V is TRBV27; 11 bases align to TRBD2. Unmatched junction bases numbered 8, after V lost 3 bases and J lost 5 bases. The CDR3 runs to 16 residues. CDR1 is MNHEY and CDR2 is SMNVEV in the germline V gene (reference sequence). The chain's CDR3 is CASSFLPASGGETQYF. Written as DNA, the CDR3 is TGTGCCAGCAGTTTCTTGCCGGCTAGCGGGGGGGAGACCCAGTACTTC.

The J gene is TRBJ2-3, the V gene TRBV15; D uncertain. Germline V gene lookup returns CDR1 LNHNV and CDR2 YYDKDF (reference sequence). Deletions cut 3 bases from V and 5 bases from J, with 12 bases between. The CDR3 runs to 14 residues. CDR3 DNA: TGTGCCACCAGCAGTGAGGCTATGGGAGATACGCAGTATTTT. This encodes CATSSEAMGDTQYF. Drawing the rest from reference TRBV15 and TRBJ2-3, the complete variable domain is DAMVIQNPRYQVTQFGKPVTLSCSQTLNHNVMYWYQQKSSQAPKLLFHYYDKDFNNEADTPDNFQSRRPNTSFCFLDIRSPGLGDTAMYLCATSSEAMGDTQYFGPGTRLTVL.

CDR3 bases: TGCGCCAGCAGCCAAGGACAGGGGGATTGGAATGAGCAGTTCTTC. It specifies CASSQGQGDWNEQFF. The J gene is TRBJ2-1, the V gene TRBV4-1; 9 bases match TRBD1. CDR3 length equals 15 residues. Germline CDR1 is MGHRA and CDR2 is YSYEKL. V dropped 1 base and J dropped 7; count of bases not matched to a gene: 5.

This clone was seen a few times. This chain connects TRBV28 to TRBJ2-6; 7 bases agree with TRBD1. From germline, CDR1 is MDHEN and CDR2 SYDVKM. Trimming removed 8 bases from V and 0 bases from J; junction bases left unmatched: 10. The CDR3 covers 17 residues. The DNA of the CDR3 is TGTGCCAGCGGAAATAGGGGGCCTAGCTCTGGGGCCAACGTCCTGACTTTC. Translating it yields CASGNRGPSSGANVLTF.

The genes are TRBV6-6 and TRBJ2-1; 10 bases are shared with TRBD2. Germline V CDR1 and CDR2: MNHNY, SVGAGI (reference sequence). With 5 bases clipped from V and 4 bases from J, the junction kept 5 bases outside the gene matches. This CDR3 spans 15 amino acids. The CDR3 is CASSQTSGVYNEQFF. CDR3 DNA sequence: TGTGCCAGCAGTCAAACTAGCGGGGTTTACAATGAGCAGTTCTTC.

The genes are TRBV15 and TRBJ2-5; tentatively, D is TRBD2 (5 bases). Germline values: CDR1 LNHNV, CDR2 YYDKDF (reference sequence). The CDR3 spans 15 residues. Trimming left V 0 bases short and J 5 bases short, with 13 bases between. CDR3 loop: CATSRDAGPGETQYF. The DNA for the CDR3 is TGTGCCACCAGCAGAGACGCGGGCCCCGGGGAGACCCAGTACTTC.

This chain connects TRBV28 to TRBJ2-7, with D perhaps matching TRBD2 (6 bases). CDR1 and CDR2 (germline): MDHEN, SYDVKM. Trimming pared 4 bases from V and 7 bases from J, leaving 17 bases between. This CDR3 is built from 14 residues. CDR3 sequence: CASSWGDSRKEQYF. DNA for the CDR3: TGTGCCAGCAGTTGGGGGGACTCCCGAAAAGAGCAGTACTTC. The full variable domain, its missing parts supplied by reference TRBV28 and TRBJ2-7, is DVKVTQSSRYLVKRTGEKVFLECVQDMDHENMFWYRQDPGLGLRLIYFSYDVKMKEKGDIPEGYSVSREKKERFSLILESASTNQTSMYLCASSWGDSRKEQYFGPGTRLTVT.

The rearrangement joins TRBV7-9 to TRBJ1-4; TRBD1 agrees at 7 bases. Germline V gives CDR1 SEHNR, CDR2 FQNEAQ (reference sequence). The CDR3 sequence is 15 residues long. V shed 5 bases, J shed 5 bases, and the junction held 8 bases outside the gene matches. The CDR3 bases are TGTGCCAGCAGCCGCCGGGACAGATTCAATGAAAAACTGTTTTTT. Its translation is CASSRRDRFNEKLFF.

The chain carries TRBV19 and TRBJ2-7; a weak D match, TRBD2 (5 bases). Germline V CDR1 and CDR2: LNHDA, SQIVND (reference sequence). This CDR3 has 15 residues. V lost 1 base and J 3 bases, leaving 13 bases between the germline ends. The CDR3 region is CASSIARTEVYEQYF. The CDR3 DNA is TGTGCCAGTAGTATAGCCCGGACGGAGGTCTACGAGCAGTACTTC.

The genes are TRBV2 and TRBJ1-2, with TRBD1 matching 8 bases. The CDR3 extends over 13 amino acids. After removal of 6 bases from V and 6 bases from J, the junction contained 6 bases not matched to a gene. Looked up from germline, CDR1 is SNHLY and CDR2 is FYNNEI. The DNA of the CDR3 is TGTGCCAGCAGGTCCCAGGGGGCGAATGGCTACACCTTC. Its translation: CASRSQGANGYTF.

The chain uses TRBV7-6 and TRBJ2-3, with TRBD2 matching 10 bases. This CDR3 spans 16 amino acids. CDR1 SGHVS and CDR2 FNYEAQ come from the germline V gene. After removal of 0 bases from V and 6 bases from J, the junction contained 6 bases not matched to a gene. CDR3 nucleotides: TGTGCCAGCAGCTTAGCGTTAGCGGGGGGTCGCGATACGCAGTATTTT. It encodes CASSLALAGGRDTQYF. Complete variable domain (other parts from reference TRBV7-6 and TRBJ2-3): GAGVSQSPRYKVTKRGQDVALRCDPISGHVSLYWYRQALGQGPEFLTYFNYEAQQDKSGLPNDRFSAERPEGSISTLTIQRTEQRDSAMYRCASSLALAGGRDTQYFGPGTRLTVL.

J is TRBJ2-1 and V is TRBV5-5; TRBD1 matches 9 bases. CDR3 size: 15 residues. Germline CDR1 reads SGHKS; CDR2 reads YYEKEE (reference sequence). Germline trimming cut 3 bases from V and 8 bases from J; bases unmatched to any gene: 9. This CDR3 is CASSSPGQGYHEQFF. The CDR3 DNA reads TGTGCCAGCAGCTCGCCGGGACAGGGATATCATGAGCAGTTCTTC.